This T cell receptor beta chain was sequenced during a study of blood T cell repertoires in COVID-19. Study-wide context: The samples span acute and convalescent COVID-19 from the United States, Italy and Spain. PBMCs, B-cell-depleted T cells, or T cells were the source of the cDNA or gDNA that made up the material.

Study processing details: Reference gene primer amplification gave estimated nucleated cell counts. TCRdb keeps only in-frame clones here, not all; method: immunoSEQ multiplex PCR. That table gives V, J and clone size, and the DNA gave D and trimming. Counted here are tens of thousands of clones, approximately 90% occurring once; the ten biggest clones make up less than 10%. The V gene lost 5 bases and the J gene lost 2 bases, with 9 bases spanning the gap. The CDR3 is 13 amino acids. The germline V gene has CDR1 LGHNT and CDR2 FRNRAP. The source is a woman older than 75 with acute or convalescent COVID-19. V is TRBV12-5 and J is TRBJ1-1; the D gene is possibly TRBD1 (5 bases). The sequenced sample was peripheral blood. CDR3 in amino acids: CASGATGNTEAFF. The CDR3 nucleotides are TGTGCTAGTGGTGCAACAGGTAACACTGAAGCTTTCTTT.